This T cell receptor beta chain stems from a study of cytomegalovirus exposure and HLA in healthy donors. Study results and caveats: Reported findings show TCR beta sequences accurately forecast HLA-A and HLA-B alleles in most subjects. DRB1 showed the most TCR associations and HLA-C the fewest in a later analysis, as rates varied by HLA locus.

It was with 60 Vbeta and 13 Jbeta primers that the PCR ran. Clones were read by immunoSEQ multiplex PCR, and TCRdb kept only the in-frame ones, dropping some. This sample has about 160,000 clones, with about 80% found just once. In regard to this clone: Antigen: not known.

V was clipped by 5 bases and J by 1 base; unmatched bases: 4. The CDR3 is made up of 14 amino acids. Germline V gene sequence: CDR1 MNHEY, CDR2 SMNVEV (reference sequence). At collection, donors were nominally healthy, but unrecorded immune exposures were probable. Sequencing was done on a sample of PBMCs. The chain combines TRBV27 with TRBJ1-1; the match to TRBD1 covers 7 bases. This sequence was found in a man younger than 35 in good health and CMV-seropositive. The CDR3 spells CASSNRGGNTEAFF. Written as DNA, the CDR3 is TGTGCCAGCAGTAACAGGGGTGGGAACACTGAAGCTTTCTTT.